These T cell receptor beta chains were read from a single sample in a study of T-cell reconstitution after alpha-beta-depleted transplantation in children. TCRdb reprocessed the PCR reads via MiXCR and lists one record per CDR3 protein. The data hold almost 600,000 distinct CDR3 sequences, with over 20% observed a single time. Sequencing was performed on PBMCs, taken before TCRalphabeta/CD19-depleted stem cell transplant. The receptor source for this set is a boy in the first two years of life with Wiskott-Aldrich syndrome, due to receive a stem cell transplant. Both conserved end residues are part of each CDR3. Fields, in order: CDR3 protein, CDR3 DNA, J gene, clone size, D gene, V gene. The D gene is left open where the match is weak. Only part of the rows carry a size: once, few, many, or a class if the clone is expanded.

CDR3: CASSQDLTTHTNYGYTF; DNA: TGTGCCAGCAGCCAAGATTTAACAACACATACTAACTATGGCTACACCTTC; J: TRBJ1-2; size: -; D: -; V: TRBV4-2
CDR3: CASSGSRYNEQFF; DNA: TGCGCCAGCAGCGGTAGCAGATACAATGAGCAGTTCTTC; J: TRBJ2-1; size: -; D: -; V: TRBV5-1
CDR3: CASSQGTGLVTDTQYF; DNA: TGCGCCAGCAGCCAAGGGACGGGGCTGGTCACAGATACGCAGTATTTT; J: TRBJ2-3; size: few; D: -; V: TRBV5-1
CDR3: CASGRLGSYEQYF; DNA: TGTGCCAGCGGTCGACTAGGGTCCTACGAGCAGTACTTC; J: TRBJ2-7; size: few; D: -; V: TRBV12-3/TRBV12-4
CDR3: CATKQGLYEQYF; DNA: TGTGCCACCAAACAGGGCCTCTACGAGCAGTACTTC; J: TRBJ2-7; size: -; D: -; V: TRBV28
CDR3: CASSSDTRDYGYTF; DNA: TGTGCCAGCAGTTCCGATACAAGGGACTATGGCTACACCTTC; J: TRBJ1-2; size: -; D: -; V: TRBV12-3/TRBV12-4
CDR3: CATGGTGDNEQFF; DNA: TGTGCCACCGGAGGGACAGGGGACAATGAGCAGTTCTTC; J: TRBJ2-1; size: -; D: TRBD1; V: TRBV24-1
CDR3: CASSGGWTANEKLFF; DNA: TGCGCCAGCAGCGGAGGCTGGACCGCAAATGAAAAACTGTTTTTT; J: TRBJ1-4; size: few; D: -; V: TRBV5-1
CDR3: CSARRVAGGGNEQFF; DNA: TGCAGTGCTAGACGGGTAGCGGGAGGTGGTAATGAGCAGTTCTTC; J: TRBJ2-1; size: -; D: TRBD2; V: TRBV20-1
CDR3: CASSFGVVANEKLFF; DNA: TGTGCCAGCAGCTTCGGGGTTGTGGCTAATGAAAAACTGTTTTTT; J: TRBJ1-4; size: -; D: -; V: TRBV7-6
CDR3: CSARERDNSPLHF; DNA: TGCAGTGCTAGAGAGAGGGATAATTCACCCCTCCACTTT; J: TRBJ1-6; size: -; D: -; V: TRBV20-1
CDR3: CASSTTGVSSYEQYF; DNA: TGTGCCAGCAGCACGACAGGGGTTAGCTCCTACGAGCAGTACTTC; J: TRBJ2-7; size: -; D: TRBD1; V: TRBV28
CDR3: CASSQDPWGAGANQPQHF; DNA: TGCGCCAGCAGCCAAGATCCGTGGGGTGCAGGGGCCAATCAGCCCCAGCATTTT; J: TRBJ1-5; size: -; D: -; V: TRBV4-1
CDR3: CSASGRGHGTDTQYF; DNA: TGCAGTGCTAGTGGGCGGGGTCACGGCACAGATACGCAGTATTTT; J: TRBJ2-3; size: few; D: -; V: TRBV20-1
CDR3: CSARDLAGEVGEQFF; DNA: TGCAGTGCTAGAGATCTAGCGGGAGAAGTCGGTGAGCAGTTCTTC; J: TRBJ2-1; size: few; D: TRBD2; V: TRBV20-1